Listed below are T cell receptor beta chains from one sample, sequenced in a study of blood T cell repertoires in COVID-19. The data were produced by immunoSEQ multiplex PCR, yet TCRdb's version contains in-frame clones alone and is incomplete. The sample lists over 130,000 clones, around nine tenths seen once, with under 6% in the top ten. Sequencing was performed on peripheral blood. These receptors all come from a human donor in a cohort sampled during active COVID-19. The CDR3 runs from the conserved cysteine through the conserved F or W. The D gene is left open where the match is weak. Where a row states a size, it is once, few, many or the class of an expanded clone; other rows omit it.

>TRBV5-8|TRBJ2-1|TRBD2|15|.
TGTGCCAGCAGCTTGTTTAGCGGGCGTTACAATGAGCAGTTCTTC
CASSLFSGRYNEQFF
>TRBV4-1|TRBJ1-2|.|15|.
TGCGCCAGCAGCCAAGTGATCAGGGGCGGCTATGGCTACACCTTC
CASSQVIRGGYGYTF
>TRBV27|TRBJ1-1|TRBD1|16|.
TGTGCCAGCAGTCCAAGGGACAGGGAGGAGGGCACTGAAGCTTTCTTT
CASSPRDREEGTEAFF
>TRBV5-1|TRBJ2-2|TRBD1|15|.
TGCGCCAGCAGCTTGGAGACAGGGGACACCGGGGAGCTGTTTTTT
CASSLETGDTGELFF
>TRBV5-5|TRBJ2-4|.|17|.
TGTGCCAGCAGCCCCCGGGGCGGCGGCGGGGTCAAAAACATTCAGTACTTC
CASSPRGGGGVKNIQYF
>TRBV18|TRBJ1-1|.|14|.
TGTGCCAGCTCACCGAATGCGAGGAACACTGAAGCTTTCTTT
CASSPNARNTEAFF
>TRBV21-1|TRBJ1-2|.|15|.
TGTGCCAGCAGCTTCCGAAAATACAGCAGTTATGGCTACACCTTC
CASSFRKYSSYGYTF
>TRBV5-4|TRBJ2-5|.|14|.
TGTGCCAGCAGCCGTTCCGGTGCCCAAGAGACCCAGTACTTC
CASSRSGAQETQYF
>TRBV5-1|TRBJ2-3|TRBD2|15|.
TGCGCCAGCTCGCGGGGGGGCGGCGGCACAGATACGCAGTATTTT
CASSRGGGGTDTQYF
>TRBV6-5|TRBJ1-4|.|15|.
TGTGCCAGCAAACCCTGGACAGCATTTAATGAAAAACTGTTTTTT
CASKPWTAFNEKLFF
>TRBV5-1|TRBJ2-1|TRBD1|15|.
TGCGCCAGCAGCTTGGAACAGGGGGCCTACAATGAGCAGTTCTTC
CASSLEQGAYNEQFF
>TRBV2|TRBJ2-6|TRBD2|16|.
TGTGCCAGCATTGGGGGGGAGGTAGCTGGGGCCAACGTCCTGACTTTC
CASIGGEVAGANVLTF
>TRBV7-2|TRBJ2-1|.|14|few
TGTGCCAGCAGCTTAGCATCTTCCTACAATGAGCAGTTCTTC
CASSLASSYNEQFF
>TRBV11-1|TRBJ2-1|.|14|once
TGTGCCAGCACTAGGGCTAGCAGATACAATGAGCAGTTCTTC
CASTRASRYNEQFF
>TRBV7-9|TRBJ1-1|.|14|.
TGTGCCAGCAGCTCAGGGGACGGGAACACTGAAGCTTTCTTT
CASSSGDGNTEAFF
>TRBV2|TRBJ1-5|TRBD1|15|.
TGTGCCAGCAGTGAGGGACAGACTCGCAATCAGCCCCAGCATTTT
CASSEGQTRNQPQHF
>TRBV5-5|TRBJ2-7|.|11|.
TGTGCCAGCAGCGTCCTCTACGAGCAGTACTTC
CASSVLYEQYF
>TRBV10-1|TRBJ2-5|TRBD1|14|.
TGCGCCAGCAGTGAGTCGACAGGGAAAGAGACCCAGTACTTC
CASSESTGKETQYF
>TRBV7-2|TRBJ2-7|.|14|once
TGTGCCAGCAGCACAAGTTCCCCATCCTACGAGCAGTACTTC
CASSTSSPSYEQYF
>TRBV2|TRBJ2-5|.|11|.
TGTGCCATCATTCGGAGGGAGACCCAGTACTTC
CAIIRRETQYF
>TRBV7-2|TRBJ2-7|TRBD1|16|.
TGTGCCAGCAGCTTAGATGGTACGGGGACAGGCTACGAGCAGTACTTC
CASSLDGTGTGYEQYF
>TRBV28|TRBJ1-2|.|16|.
TGTGCCAGCTGGACCTCCGGAGGGTACGGGAACTATGGCTACACCTTC
CASWTSGGYGNYGYTF
>TRBV2|TRBJ2-7|.|12|.
TGTGCCAGCACTCCGCAGGGTCGGGAGCAGTACTTC
CASTPQGREQYF
>TRBV5-1|TRBJ2-5|TRBD2|15|.
TGCGCCAGCAGCTTTGGGACTAGGATTGAGGAGACCCAGTACTTC
CASSFGTRIEETQYF
>TRBV15|TRBJ2-1|.|15|.
TGTGCCACCAGCGGGCGGGGAGGAGGGCACAATGAGCAGTTCTTC
CATSGRGGGHNEQFF
>TRBV5-1|TRBJ1-1|.|14|.
TGCGCCAGCAGCTTGGATACATTGAACACTGAAGCTTTCTTT
CASSLDTLNTEAFF
>TRBV7-9|TRBJ1-2|TRBD1|13|.
TGTGCCAGCAGTTTCGGACAGGGGGCCGGCTACACCTTC
CASSFGQGAGYTF
>TRBV27|TRBJ2-1|TRBD2|14|once
TGTGCCAGCACCAGGACTAGCGATTACAATGAGCAGTTCTTC
CASTRTSDYNEQFF
>TRBV4-1|TRBJ2-5|.|15|.
TGCGCCAGCAGCCTCGAAGGGCTAGCTGGAGAGACCCAGTACTTC
CASSLEGLAGETQYF
>TRBV3-1/TRBV3-2|TRBJ2-7|TRBD2|14|.
TGTGCCAGCAGCCAATCTGGCGGGGGGGCCGAGCAGTACTTC
CASSQSGGGAEQYF
>TRBV5-1|TRBJ1-1|.|13|once
TGCGCCAGCAGCTTGGCGAGGGACACTGAAGCTTTCTTT
CASSLARDTEAFF
>TRBV9|TRBJ2-1|TRBD2|16|.
TGTGCCAGCAGCGCTCGGGGGGAGCGGGAGGGCCTTGAGCAGTTCTTC
CASSARGEREGLEQFF
>TRBV7-8|TRBJ2-3|.|17|.
TGTGCCAGCAGCTTATACGGGGTAGCGGCAAGCACAGATACGCAGTATTTT
CASSLYGVAASTDTQYF
>TRBV7-9|TRBJ2-1|TRBD1|17|few
TGTGCCAGCAGTCAAAGCCTTGGACAGGGGGTGTACAATGAGCAGTTCTTC
CASSQSLGQGVYNEQFF
>TRBV27|TRBJ1-1|TRBD1|17|.
TGTGCCAGCAGTTTCCCCGCAACTACAGGGGGGTGCTCTGAAGCTTTCTTT
CASSFPATTGGCSEAFF
>TRBV7-9|TRBJ1-1|.|11|.
TGTGCCAGCAGCTTAGCAGGAGGGGCTTTCTTT
CASSLAGGAFF
>TRBV28|TRBJ2-7|.|15|.
TGTGCCAGCAGTTATCTTATAGCGGCAGGGTACGAGCAGTACTTC
CASSYLIAAGYEQYF
>TRBV6-6|TRBJ2-7|TRBD2|15|.
TGTGCCAGCAACAGACTAGCGGGGAGCTCCTACGAGCAGTACTTC
CASNRLAGSSYEQYF
>TRBV28|TRBJ2-5|.|15|once
TGTGCCAGCAGTCCCTCAGGCGGGGCTAAGGAGACCCAGTACTTC
CASSPSGGAKETQYF
>TRBV19|TRBJ2-7|TRBD2|14|.
TGTGCCAGTAGTCCAGCGGGAGAAGGACACGAGCAGTACTTC
CASSPAGEGHEQYF
>TRBV11-2|TRBJ2-5|.|14|.
TGTGCCAGCAGCCCGACTACAGGGAAGGAGACCCAGTACTTC
CASSPTTGKETQYF
>TRBV5-1|TRBJ2-7|.|14|few
TGCGCCAGCAGCTTAAACAGGGAAACCTACGAGCAGTACTTC
CASSLNRETYEQYF
>TRBV5-1|TRBJ2-1|.|14|.
TGCGCCAGCAGCCCGGTAGAGCCTTACAATGAGCAGTTCTTC
CASSPVEPYNEQFF
>TRBV18|TRBJ2-5|TRBD2|14|.
TGTGCCAGCTCCCCCGGACTAGCTCACGGGACCCAGTACTTC
CASSPGLAHGTQYF
>TRBV7-3|TRBJ2-7|.|14|few
TGTGCCAGCAGCTTAACCCTAAGCTTATACGAGCAGTACTTC
CASSLTLSLYEQYF
>TRBV21-1|TRBJ2-7|.|14|.
TGTGCCAGCAGCAAAATGGGACAGAGCCACGAGCAGTACTTC
CASSKMGQSHEQYF
>TRBV9|TRBJ2-2|TRBD1|18|.
TGTGCCAGCAGCGTAGAGGACAGGGAGACCTTGGGGACCGGGGAGCTGTTTTTT
CASSVEDRETLGTGELFF
>TRBV5-6|TRBJ2-7|.|15|few
TGTGCCAGCAGCTTGGATGGACAGAGGGCCTACGAGCAGTACTTC
CASSLDGQRAYEQYF
>TRBV5-4|TRBJ1-2|.|15|.
TGTGCCAGCAGCTCGGCTGCGGAAGCTAACTATGGCTACACCTTC
CASSSAAEANYGYTF
>TRBV28|TRBJ2-7|.|11|.
TGTGCCAGCGCAACCTACAGAGAGCAGTACTTC
CASATYREQYF
>TRBV11-2|TRBJ2-3|TRBD2|14|.
TGTGCCAGCAGCCCGGGACTAGCCCCAGATACGCAGTATTTT
CASSPGLAPDTQYF
>TRBV12-3/TRBV12-4|TRBJ2-1|TRBD1|13|.
TGTGCCAGCAGGGGACAGGTTTACAATGAGCAGTTCTTC
CASRGQVYNEQFF
>TRBV28|TRBJ1-6|.|16|once
TGTGCCAGCAGTTTACGGGGGGCGTTAGGTAATTCACCCCTCCACTTT
CASSLRGALGNSPLHF
>TRBV28|TRBJ2-5|.|15|.
TGTGCCAGCAGTTCACGCGTAGGGGGTTGGGAGACCCAGTACTTC
CASSSRVGGWETQYF
>TRBV11-3|TRBJ2-7|.|14|.
TGTGCCAGCAGCCCGGGATTTTCAGACTACGAGCAGTACTTC
CASSPGFSDYEQYF